The rows below give T cell receptor beta chains drawn from one sample of a study of T cell repertoires in cytomegalovirus infection. TCRdb ran MiXCR on the reads and lists one entry per CDR3 protein. The sample carries around 180,000 distinct CDR3 sequences, roughly 27% recorded once. Sequencing was carried out using PBMCs. All receptors come from a human donor in good health (CMV status not recorded). Some clones in this sample may be carry-over from other donors' samples. The CDR3 runs from the conserved cysteine through the conserved F or W. A D gene is named only where the DNA matches it firmly. Clone size is given for some rows only: seen once, a few or many times, or a class if the clone is expanded.

D: TRBD1; size: .; V: TRBV7-6; J: TRBJ2-7; CDR3: CASSPAGQGFFEQYF; DNA: TGTGCCAGCAGCCCGGCCGGACAGGGCTTCTTTGAGCAGTACTTC
D: .; size: .; V: TRBV20-1; J: TRBJ2-6; CDR3: CSARELSGANVLTF; DNA: TGCAGTGCTAGAGAGCTATCCGGGGCCAACGTCCTGACTTTC
D: .; size: .; V: TRBV5-1; J: TRBJ2-5; CDR3: CASSKSTEETQYF; DNA: TGCGCCAGCAGCAAGTCGACAGAAGAGACCCAGTACTTC
D: TRBD1; size: .; V: TRBV9; J: TRBJ2-2; CDR3: CASSATGIGGELFF; DNA: TGTGCCAGCAGCGCGACAGGGATTGGCGGGGAGCTGTTTTTT
D: .; size: .; V: TRBV11-2; J: TRBJ1-1; CDR3: CASSSGLGYGEAFF; DNA: TGTGCCAGCAGCTCAGGTCTGGGGTACGGTGAAGCTTTCTTT
D: .; size: many; V: TRBV12-3/TRBV12-4; J: TRBJ2-5; CDR3: CASSYLPASKETQYF; DNA: TGTGCCAGCAGCTACCTACCGGCATCGAAAGAGACCCAGTACTTC
D: TRBD1; size: .; V: TRBV6-5; J: TRBJ1-3; CDR3: CASSGLTGGAFGNTIYF; DNA: TGTGCCAGCAGTGGACTGACAGGGGGCGCATTTGGAAACACCATATATTTT
D: .; size: .; V: TRBV2; J: TRBJ2-1; CDR3: CASSRDFADNEQFF; DNA: TGTGCCAGCAGTCGGGACTTTGCGGACAATGAGCAGTTCTTC
D: .; size: few; V: TRBV5-4; J: TRBJ2-1; CDR3: CASSLDGSLNEQFF; DNA: TGTGCCAGCAGCTTGGACGGGAGCCTTAATGAGCAGTTCTTC
D: .; size: .; V: TRBV7-2; J: TRBJ2-2; CDR3: CVRSSFLLWGGELFF; DNA: TGTGTCAGAAGCTCTTTCCTACTTTGGGGGGGGGAGCTGTTTTTT
D: .; size: .; V: TRBV20-1; J: TRBJ2-5; CDR3: CSARVPATQETQYF; DNA: TGCAGTGCTAGAGTCCCAGCTACCCAAGAGACCCAGTACTTC
D: .; size: many; V: TRBV6-1; J: TRBJ1-3; CDR3: CASSDIGGWPASGNTIYF; DNA: TGTGCCAGCAGTGACATTGGAGGTTGGCCCGCTTCTGGAAACACCATATATTTT
D: .; size: few; V: TRBV6-5; J: TRBJ1-2; CDR3: CASRGTGAKGGYTF; DNA: TGTGCCAGCAGGGGAACCGGGGCCAAGGGTGGCTACACCTTC
D: .; size: many; V: TRBV11-2; J: TRBJ2-5; CDR3: CASSLGHQETQYF; DNA: TGTGCCAGCAGCTTGGGCCACCAAGAGACCCAGTACTTC
D: .; size: few; V: TRBV7-2; J: TRBJ2-3; CDR3: CASSPGRATDTQYF; DNA: TGTGCCAGCAGCCCCGGACGGGCCACAGATACGCAGTATTTT
D: TRBD1; size: few; V: TRBV6-1; J: TRBJ1-6; CDR3: CASTRQGPNSPLHF; DNA: TGTGCCAGCACCCGACAGGGGCCTAATTCACCCCTCCACTTT
D: TRBD1; size: .; V: TRBV29-1; J: TRBJ1-1; CDR3: CSVSGQMNTEAFF; DNA: TGCAGCGTCTCGGGACAGATGAACACTGAAGCTTTCTTT
D: .; size: few; V: TRBV19; J: TRBJ1-1; CDR3: CASRADMLNTEAFF; DNA: TGTGCCAGTAGAGCAGACATGCTGAACACTGAAGCTTTCTTT
D: TRBD1; size: .; V: TRBV5-4; J: TRBJ1-1; CDR3: CASSGGQGRGSTEAFF; DNA: TGTGCCAGCAGCGGCGGACAGGGGCGCGGTAGCACTGAAGCTTTCTTT
D: TRBD2; size: .; V: TRBV6-5; J: TRBJ2-7; CDR3: CASSYRGLAAYEQYF; DNA: TGTGCCAGCAGTTATCGCGGACTAGCGGCATACGAGCAGTACTTC
D: .; size: .; V: TRBV18; J: TRBJ1-5; CDR3: CASSPPDRYQPQHF; DNA: TGTGCCAGCTCACCACCGGACCGTTATCAGCCCCAGCATTTT
D: .; size: few; V: TRBV5-5; J: TRBJ2-1; CDR3: CASSLDFRHAAFYNEQFF; DNA: TGTGCCAGCAGCTTGGATTTTCGGCACGCCGCCTTCTACAATGAGCAGTTCTTC
D: TRBD1; size: .; V: TRBV14; J: TRBJ2-6; CDR3: CASSPIATGGVLTF; DNA: TGTGCCAGCAGCCCTATCGCGACAGGGGGTGTCCTGACTTTC
D: .; size: .; V: TRBV11-2; J: TRBJ1-6; CDR3: CASSLIGLGSPLHF; DNA: TGTGCCAGCAGCCTGATAGGGCTGGGTTCACCCCTCCACTTT
D: .; size: .; V: TRBV5-1; J: TRBJ1-4; CDR3: CASSLEGTSNEKLFF; DNA: TGCGCCAGCAGCTTGGAAGGGACATCGAATGAAAAACTGTTTTTT
D: .; size: .; V: TRBV5-1; J: TRBJ1-6; CDR3: CASSPAPAMNSPLHF; DNA: TGCGCCAGCAGCCCCGCCCCGGCCATGAATTCACCCCTCCACTTT
D: .; size: few; V: TRBV7-2; J: TRBJ2-1; CDR3: CASSLATASMEFF; DNA: TGTGCCAGCAGCTTAGCCACAGCATCAATGGAGTTCTTC
D: .; size: .; V: TRBV2; J: TRBJ1-2; CDR3: CASSEPRDLEGENGYTF; DNA: TGTGCCAGCAGTGAACCCCGGGATCTGGAAGGGGAAAATGGCTACACCTTC
D: .; size: .; V: TRBV30; J: TRBJ1-1; CDR3: CAWSPRRTEAFF; DNA: TGTGCCTGGAGTCCGAGGCGTACTGAAGCTTTCTTT
D: TRBD1; size: few; V: TRBV2; J: TRBJ1-1; CDR3: CASRGRGLNTEAFF; DNA: TGTGCCAGCAGGGGAAGGGGGCTGAACACTGAAGCTTTCTTT
D: .; size: .; V: TRBV4-2; J: TRBJ2-1; CDR3: CASSQEAPARKQFF; DNA: TGTGCCAGCAGCCAAGAAGCCCCAGCGAGGAAGCAGTTCTTC
D: .; size: .; V: TRBV12-3/TRBV12-4; J: TRBJ1-5; CDR3: CASSLGGASNQPQHF; DNA: TGTGCCAGCAGTTTAGGGGGGGCGAGCAATCAGCCCCAGCATTTT
D: .; size: .; V: TRBV19; J: TRBJ2-4; CDR3: CASTPDKFDIQYF; DNA: TGTGCCAGTACCCCCGACAAATTCGACATTCAGTACTTC
D: .; size: .; V: TRBV2; J: TRBJ2-1; CDR3: CASSGGASYNEQFF; DNA: TGTGCCAGCAGTGGCGGGGCGTCCTACAATGAGCAGTTCTTC
D: TRBD1; size: .; V: TRBV20-1; J: TRBJ1-2; CDR3: CSAPRGHGQGRGANYGYTF; DNA: TGCAGTGCCCCCCGTGGCCATGGACAGGGAAGGGGAGCTAACTATGGCTACACCTTC